This entry features one T cell receptor beta chain sequence. This entry belongs to a study of blood T cell repertoires in COVID-19. The assay was immunoSEQ multiplex PCR, and TCRdb's table has in-frame clones only and misses some. Of approximately 76,000 clones in the sample, about 90% were seen once. The sequencing input was peripheral blood. This TCR derives from a human donor in a cohort sampled during active COVID-19.

The CDR3: CASSFNRGLPLHF. DNA for the CDR3: TGCGCCAGCAGCTTTAACAGAGGGTTACCCCTCCACTTT. The gene calls are TRBV5-1 and TRBJ1-6; D is unclear. Germline-derived CDR1 and CDR2 are SGHRS and YFSETQ. The V gene lost 2 bases and the J gene lost 12 bases, with 12 bases spanning the gap. This CDR3 contains 13 residues.